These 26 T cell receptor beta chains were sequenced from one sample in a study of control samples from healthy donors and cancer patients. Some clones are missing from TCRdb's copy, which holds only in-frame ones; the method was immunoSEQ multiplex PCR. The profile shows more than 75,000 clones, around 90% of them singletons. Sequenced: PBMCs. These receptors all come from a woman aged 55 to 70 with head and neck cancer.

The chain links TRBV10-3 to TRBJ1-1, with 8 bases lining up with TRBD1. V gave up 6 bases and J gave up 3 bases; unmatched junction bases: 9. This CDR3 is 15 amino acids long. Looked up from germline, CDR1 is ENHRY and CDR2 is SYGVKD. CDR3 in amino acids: CAIRADRGSHTEAFF. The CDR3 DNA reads TGTGCCATCAGAGCCGACAGGGGAAGTCACACTGAAGCTTTCTTT.

The CDR3 reads CASSLTSREADTQYF. The CDR3 DNA is TGCGCCAGCAGCTTGACTTCGCGGGAGGCAGATACGCAGTATTTT. J is TRBJ2-3 and V is TRBV5-1; 8 nucleotides agree with TRBD2. With 1 base clipped from V and 4 bases from J, the junction kept 5 bases outside the gene matches. The CDR3 covers 15 residues. Germline CDR1 reads SGHRS; CDR2 reads YFSETQ. Full variable domain (outside the CDR3, taken from reference TRBV5-1 and TRBJ2-3): KAGVTQTPRYLIKTRGQQVTLSCSPISGHRSVSWYQQTPGQGLQFLFEYFSETQRNKGNFPGRFSGRQFSNSRSEMNVSTLELGDSALYLCASSLTSREADTQYFGPGTRLTVL.

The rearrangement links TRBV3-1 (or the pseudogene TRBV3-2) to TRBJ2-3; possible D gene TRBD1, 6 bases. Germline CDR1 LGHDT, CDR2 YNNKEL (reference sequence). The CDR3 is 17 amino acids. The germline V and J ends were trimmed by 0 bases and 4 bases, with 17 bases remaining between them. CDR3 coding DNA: TGTGCCAGCAGCCAAGAAAACCTTAGGGACACGTCAGATACGCAGTATTTT. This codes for CASSQENLRDTSDTQYF.

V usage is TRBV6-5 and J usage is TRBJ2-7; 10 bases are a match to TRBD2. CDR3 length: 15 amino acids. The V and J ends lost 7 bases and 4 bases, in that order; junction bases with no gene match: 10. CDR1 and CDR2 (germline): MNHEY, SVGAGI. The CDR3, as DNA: TGTGCCAGCACCGCAGCTAGCGGGAGTTGGTACGAGCAGTACTTC. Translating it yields CASTAASGSWYEQYF.

DNA of the CDR3: TGTGCCTGGGATAGCGGGAGAAACACAGATACGCAGTATTTT. This encodes CAWDSGRNTDTQYF. The chain recombines TRBV30 with TRBJ2-3, with 9 bases identical to TRBD2. Germline V gene sequence: CDR1 GTSNPN, CDR2 SVGIG (reference sequence). This CDR3 has 14 amino acids. The trim removed 5 bases at V and 2 bases at J, leaving 5 bases unmatched.

Here the CDR3 DNA reads TGCGCCAGCAGCCTTCTCCAGGGGGCCAACTATGGCTACACCTTC. Residues: CASSLLQGANYGYTF. V and J are TRBV4-1 and TRBJ1-2; TRBD1 matches 8 bases. CDR1 is MGHRA, CDR2 YSYEKL, per germline. This CDR3 has 15 amino acids. Trimming cost V 4 bases and J 2 bases; bases outside gene matches: 6.

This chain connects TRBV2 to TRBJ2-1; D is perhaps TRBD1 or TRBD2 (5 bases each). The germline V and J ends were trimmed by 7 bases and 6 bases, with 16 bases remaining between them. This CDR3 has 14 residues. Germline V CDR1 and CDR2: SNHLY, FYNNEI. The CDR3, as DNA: TGTGCCAGCACTAACTCCATTGGGGGCAATGAGCAGTTCTTC. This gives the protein CASTNSIGGNEQFF.

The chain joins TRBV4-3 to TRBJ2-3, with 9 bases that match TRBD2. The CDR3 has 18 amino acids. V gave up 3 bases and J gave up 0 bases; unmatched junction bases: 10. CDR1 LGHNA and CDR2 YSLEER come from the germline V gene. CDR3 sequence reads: CASSQVSGSAPSTDTQYF. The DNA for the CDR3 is TGCGCCAGCAGCCAGGTTAGCGGGAGTGCCCCCAGCACAGATACGCAGTATTTT.

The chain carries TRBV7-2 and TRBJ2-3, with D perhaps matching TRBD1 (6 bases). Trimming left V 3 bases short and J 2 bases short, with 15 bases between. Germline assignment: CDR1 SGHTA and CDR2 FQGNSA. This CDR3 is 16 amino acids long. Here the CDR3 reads CASSFQPGQITDTQYF. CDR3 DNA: TGTGCCAGCAGCTTCCAACCGGGACAAATCACAGATACGCAGTATTTT. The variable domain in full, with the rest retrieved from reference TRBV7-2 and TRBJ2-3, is GAGVSQSPSNKVTEKGKDVELRCDPISGHTALYWYRQSLGQGLEFLIYFQGNSAPDKSGLPSDRFSAERTGGSVSTLTIQRTQQEDSAVYLCASSFQPGQITDTQYFGPGTRLTVL.

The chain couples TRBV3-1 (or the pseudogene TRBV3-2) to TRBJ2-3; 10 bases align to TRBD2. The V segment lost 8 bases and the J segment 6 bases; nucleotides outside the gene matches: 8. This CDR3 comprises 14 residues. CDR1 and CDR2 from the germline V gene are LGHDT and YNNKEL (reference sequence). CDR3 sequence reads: CASRSSGSGDTQYF. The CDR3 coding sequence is TGTGCCAGCCGATCTAGCGGGAGTGGTGATACGCAGTATTTT.

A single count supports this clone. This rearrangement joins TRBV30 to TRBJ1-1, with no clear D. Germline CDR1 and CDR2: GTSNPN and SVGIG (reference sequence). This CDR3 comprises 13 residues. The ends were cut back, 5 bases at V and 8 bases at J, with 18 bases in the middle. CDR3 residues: CAWGSGLKLEAFF. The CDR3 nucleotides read TGTGCCTGGGGGTCGGGCCTGAAGCTGGAAGCTTTCTTT.

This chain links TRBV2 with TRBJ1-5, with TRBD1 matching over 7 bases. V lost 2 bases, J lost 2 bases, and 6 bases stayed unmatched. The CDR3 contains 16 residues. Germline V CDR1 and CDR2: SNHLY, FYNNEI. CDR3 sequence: CASSEQRGGGNQPQHF. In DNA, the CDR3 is TGTGCCAGCAGTGAACAGCGAGGGGGCGGCAATCAGCCCCAGCATTTT.

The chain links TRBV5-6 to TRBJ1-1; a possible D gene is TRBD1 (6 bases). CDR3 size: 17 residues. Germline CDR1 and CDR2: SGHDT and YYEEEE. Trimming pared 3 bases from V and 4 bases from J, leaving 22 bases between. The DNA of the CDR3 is TGTGCCAGCAGCTGGGGGCAGGGGCTGCCGGGAGGCACTGAAGCTTTCTTT. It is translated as CASSWGQGLPGGTEAFF.

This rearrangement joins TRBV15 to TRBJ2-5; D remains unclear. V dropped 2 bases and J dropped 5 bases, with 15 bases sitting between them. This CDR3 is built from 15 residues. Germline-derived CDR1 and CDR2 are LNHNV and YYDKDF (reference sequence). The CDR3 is CATSRSSLSPETQYF. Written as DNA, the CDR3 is TGTGCCACCAGCAGAAGCTCCCTGTCCCCCGAGACCCAGTACTTC.

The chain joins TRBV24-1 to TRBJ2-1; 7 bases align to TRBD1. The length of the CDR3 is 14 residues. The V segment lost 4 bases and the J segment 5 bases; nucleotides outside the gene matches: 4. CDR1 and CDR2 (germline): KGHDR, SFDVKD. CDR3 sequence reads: CATSDPTGNNEQFF. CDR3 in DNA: TGTGCCACCAGTGACCCGACAGGGAACAATGAGCAGTTCTTC.

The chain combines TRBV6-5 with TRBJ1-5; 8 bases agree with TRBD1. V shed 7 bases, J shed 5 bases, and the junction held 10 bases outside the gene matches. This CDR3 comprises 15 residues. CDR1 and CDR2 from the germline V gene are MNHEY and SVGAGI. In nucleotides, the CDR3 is TGTGCCAGCACCATACGGACAGGGTCAGATCAGCCCCAGCATTTT. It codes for CASTIRTGSDQPQHF.

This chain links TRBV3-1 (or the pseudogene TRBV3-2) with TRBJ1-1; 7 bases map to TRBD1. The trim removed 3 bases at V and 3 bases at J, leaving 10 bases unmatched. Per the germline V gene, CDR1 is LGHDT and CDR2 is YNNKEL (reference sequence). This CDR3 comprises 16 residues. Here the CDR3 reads CASSQAQGGHHTEAFF. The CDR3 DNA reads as TGTGCCAGCAGCCAGGCTCAGGGGGGCCATCACACTGAAGCTTTCTTT.

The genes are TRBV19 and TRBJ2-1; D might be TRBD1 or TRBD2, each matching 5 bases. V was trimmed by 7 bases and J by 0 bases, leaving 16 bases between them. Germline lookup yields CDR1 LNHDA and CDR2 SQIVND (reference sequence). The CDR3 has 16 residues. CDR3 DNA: TGTGCCAGTACTAAAAACCCAGGGAGCTCCTACAATGAGCAGTTCTTC. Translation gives CASTKNPGSSYNEQFF.

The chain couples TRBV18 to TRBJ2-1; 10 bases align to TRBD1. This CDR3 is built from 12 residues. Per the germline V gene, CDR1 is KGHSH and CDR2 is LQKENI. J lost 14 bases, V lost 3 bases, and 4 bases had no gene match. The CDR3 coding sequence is TGTGCCAGCTCACCGACGGACAGGGGGAAGTTCTTC. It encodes CASSPTDRGKFF.

CDR3: CSVDRGSGELFF. DNA for the CDR3: TGCAGCGTTGACAGGGGTTCCGGGGAGCTGTTTTTT. The chain joins TRBV29-1 to TRBJ2-2, with a possible D match to TRBD1 (6 bases). V lost 3 bases, J lost 6 bases, and 8 bases lay in between. This CDR3 region has 12 residues. Germline CDR1 and CDR2: SQVTM and ANQGSEA.

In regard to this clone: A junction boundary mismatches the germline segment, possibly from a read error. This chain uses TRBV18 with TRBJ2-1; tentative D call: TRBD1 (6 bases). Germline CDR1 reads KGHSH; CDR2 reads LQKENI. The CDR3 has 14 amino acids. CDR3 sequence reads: CASSPPDSYNEQFF. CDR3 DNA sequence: TGTGCCAGCTCTCCACCGGACAGTTACAATGAGCAGTTCTTC.

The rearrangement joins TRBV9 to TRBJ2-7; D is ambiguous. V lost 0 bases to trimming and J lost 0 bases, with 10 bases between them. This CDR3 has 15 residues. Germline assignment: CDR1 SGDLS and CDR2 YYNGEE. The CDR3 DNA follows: TGTGCCAGCAGCGTAGCCAGCACAAGCTCCTACGAGCAGTACTTC. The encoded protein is CASSVASTSSYEQYF.

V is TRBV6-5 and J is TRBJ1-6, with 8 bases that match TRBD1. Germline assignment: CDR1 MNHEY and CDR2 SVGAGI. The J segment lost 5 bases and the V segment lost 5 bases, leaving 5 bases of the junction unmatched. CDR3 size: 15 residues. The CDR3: CASSLEDRDNSPLHF. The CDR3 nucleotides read TGTGCCAGCAGTCTCGAGGACAGGGATAATTCACCCCTCCACTTT.

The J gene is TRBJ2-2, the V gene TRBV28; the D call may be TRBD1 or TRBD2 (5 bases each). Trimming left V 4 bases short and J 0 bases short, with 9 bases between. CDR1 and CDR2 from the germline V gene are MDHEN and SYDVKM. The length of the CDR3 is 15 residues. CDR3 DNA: TGTGCCAGCAGTTCCGGGACGGCGAACACCGGGGAGCTGTTTTTT. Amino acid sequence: CASSSGTANTGELFF.

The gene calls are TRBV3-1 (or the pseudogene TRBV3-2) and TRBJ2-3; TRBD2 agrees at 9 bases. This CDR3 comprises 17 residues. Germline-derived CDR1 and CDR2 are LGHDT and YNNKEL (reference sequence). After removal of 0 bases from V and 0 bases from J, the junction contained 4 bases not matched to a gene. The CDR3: CASSQDMLAGSTDTQYF. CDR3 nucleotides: TGTGCCAGCAGCCAAGATATGCTAGCGGGAAGCACAGATACGCAGTATTTT.

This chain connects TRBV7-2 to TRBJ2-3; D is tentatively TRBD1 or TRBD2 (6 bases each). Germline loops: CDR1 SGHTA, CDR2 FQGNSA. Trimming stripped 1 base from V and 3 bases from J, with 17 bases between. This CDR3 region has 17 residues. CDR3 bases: TGTGCCAGCAGCTTAGTTACCGGGGGCGCTGGGACAGATACGCAGTATTTT. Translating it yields CASSLVTGGAGTDTQYF.